This T cell receptor (beta chain) was sequenced for a study of identical twins. Findings and limits, study-wide: Alpha sequences that were out-of-frame and twin-shared showed an excess of low generation probability.

This CDR3 has 15 amino acids. Germline V gene lookup returns CDR1 LNHDA and CDR2 SQIVND (reference sequence). Losses at the gene ends were 6 bases for V and 0 bases for J; bases not matched to a gene: 7. Worth noting for this clonotype: Antigen: not known.

One entry per CDR3 protein, called by TCRdb with MiXCR from the 5' RACE reads. The sample has 500,000 to 600,000 distinct CDR3 sequences, roughly a fifth seen once; the top ten hold approximately 0.95%. In addition, the sample was reused for a study of T cells expressing NK-cell markers. That source adds: Seven of the eight sequenced donors were classified as HCMV-seropositive, and one was classified as seronegative. The authors restricted sorting to alpha-beta TCR T cells with an anti-gamma-delta TCR antibody in several experiments.

This TCR derives from a woman between 18 and 29 years old in good health. The V call is TRBV19, the J call TRBJ1-2; the match to TRBD1 covers 7 bases. The sequenced sample was CD4+ T cells sorted from blood. CDR3 coding DNA: TGTGCCAGTAGCTCCACACAGGGGCCTAACTATGGCTACACCTTC. Its translation: CASSSTQGPNYGYTF.